What follows are 31 T cell receptor beta chains derived from one specimen sequenced in a study of blood T cell repertoires in COVID-19. Repertoires were generated with immunoSEQ multiplex PCR, while TCRdb's copy carries only in-frame clones and drops some. The repertoire holds around 280,000 clones, with around 91% as singletons. The specimen was PBMCs or T cells enriched from blood (not recorded which). The source of these receptors is a woman between 18 and 29 years old with acute COVID-19.

The gene calls are TRBV5-6 and TRBJ1-2, with D perhaps matching TRBD1 (6 bases). V dropped 4 bases and J dropped 5 bases, with 9 bases sitting between them. CDR1 SGHDT and CDR2 YYEEEE come from the germline V gene. The CDR3 consists of 12 residues. The CDR3 sequence: CASSKDSYGYTF. CDR3 in DNA: TGTGCCAGCAGCAAGGACAGTTATGGCTACACCTTC.

CDR3 loop: CASSTLAGGHRQYF. CDR3 DNA sequence: TGTGCCAGCAGTACACTAGCGGGAGGCCACAGGCAGTACTTC. The rearrangement joins TRBV28 to TRBJ2-7, with TRBD2 matching over 12 bases. The germline CDR1 and CDR2 sequences are MDHEN and SYDVKM. CDR3 size: 14 residues. The V segment lost 5 bases and the J segment 9 bases; nucleotides outside the gene matches: 8.

The count of this clone is one. The rearrangement uses TRBV30 and TRBJ2-1; a possible D gene is TRBD1 (8 bases). This CDR3 is built from 14 residues. CDR1 is GTSNPN, CDR2 SVGIG, per germline (reference sequence). V was trimmed by 0 bases and J by 7 bases, leaving 13 bases between them. CDR3 sequence reads: CAWSVQGEGNEQFF. The CDR3 DNA sequence: TGTGCCTGGAGTGTACAGGGGGAGGGGAATGAGCAGTTCTTC.

The chain couples TRBV19 to TRBJ2-7, with 8 bases matching TRBD1. From germline, CDR1 is LNHDA and CDR2 SQIVND (reference sequence). The CDR3 has 15 residues. V trimming: 5 bases; J trimming: 4 bases; junction bases outside the gene matches: 10. The CDR3 DNA is TGTGCCAGTAGTTTGACGGGACAGGCGACTTACGAGCAGTACTTC. Protein: CASSLTGQATYEQYF.

The chain carries TRBV4-1 and TRBJ1-4, with D unclear. The CDR3 sequence is 16 residues long. CDR1 and CDR2 (germline): MGHRA, YSYEKL. The V end lost 1 base, the J end lost 7 bases, and 16 bases lay between the germline ends. This CDR3 is CASSQASRHLSEKLFF. CDR3 DNA: TGCGCCAGCAGCCAAGCCTCCAGGCATCTCTCTGAAAAACTGTTTTTT.

The CDR3 nucleotides read TGCAGCGTTGAAGGAGACAGGGTGGGAGGAGAGACCCAGTACTTC. This sequence encodes CSVEGDRVGGETQYF. This chain connects TRBV29-1 to TRBJ2-5; weak D call: TRBD1 (7 bases). The germline gives CDR1 SQVTM, CDR2 ANQGSEA. There are 15 residues in the CDR3. Trimming cost V 1 base and J 4 bases, with 16 bases left between them.

The V and J genes are TRBV3-1 (or the pseudogene TRBV3-2) and TRBJ2-3; TRBD2 is a possible D gene (6 bases). CDR3 length: 16 residues. The germline CDR1 and CDR2 sequences are LGHDT and YNNKEL (reference sequence). V lost 4 bases to trimming and J lost 2 bases, with 16 bases between them. The CDR3 region is CASSPRGGASTDTQYF. The CDR3 DNA reads as TGTGCCAGCAGCCCCCGGGGCGGGGCTTCCACAGATACGCAGTATTTT.

The V gene is TRBV19, the J gene TRBJ2-2; D perhaps matches TRBD2 (5 bases). The germline V and J ends were trimmed by 6 bases and 4 bases, with 12 bases remaining between them. CDR3 length: 14 residues. CDR1 is LNHDA and CDR2 is SQIVND in the germline V gene (reference sequence). CDR3: CASRRTDLTGELFF. The CDR3 coding sequence is TGTGCCAGTAGGAGGACTGATCTCACCGGGGAGCTGTTTTTT.

The rearrangement links TRBV5-1 to TRBJ1-2; 8 nucleotides line up with TRBD1. J lost 5 bases, V lost 4 bases, and 13 bases had no gene match. The V gene's germline CDR1 is SGHRS and CDR2 YFSETQ. CDR3 length: 16 amino acids. The CDR3 nucleotides read TGCGCCAGCAGCCAGATGTCCGGGACAGGAGGTTATGGCTACACCTTC. Translation gives CASSQMSGTGGYGYTF.

The CDR3 nucleotides are TGCAGCGTTGAAGGTTACAGAATGAACACTGAAGCTTTCTTT. Translating it yields CSVEGYRMNTEAFF. The V gene is TRBV29-1, the J gene TRBJ1-1; D is unclear. The ends were cut back, 1 base at V and 0 bases at J, with 9 bases in the middle. Looked up from germline, CDR1 is SQVTM and CDR2 is ANQGSEA. The CDR3 length is 14 residues.

This chain connects TRBV7-9 to TRBJ2-3; TRBD2 matches 13 bases. V was clipped by 5 bases and J by 2 bases; unmatched bases: 4. This CDR3 spans 16 amino acids. Germline lookup yields CDR1 SEHNR and CDR2 FQNEAQ (reference sequence). The CDR3 DNA reads as TGTGCCAGCAGCCAGGGACTAGCGGGGCTCACAGATACGCAGTATTTT. It encodes CASSQGLAGLTDTQYF.

The chain links TRBV28 to TRBJ2-3; tentative D call: TRBD2 (5 bases). From germline, CDR1 is MDHEN and CDR2 SYDVKM. The CDR3 sequence is 12 residues long. V was cut by 6 bases and J by 4 bases, with 8 bases left in between. The CDR3 nucleotides read TGTGCCAGCAGCCCAGCGGCAGATACGCAGTATTTT. It codes for CASSPAADTQYF.

This chain joins TRBV7-9 and TRBJ2-1; 8 bases match TRBD2. This CDR3 has 13 amino acids. Trimming removed 5 bases from V and 6 bases from J; junction bases left unmatched: 3. Germline lookup yields CDR1 SEHNR and CDR2 FQNEAQ (reference sequence). The CDR3 loop is CASSQSGGNEQFF. Here the CDR3 DNA reads TGTGCCAGCAGCCAGAGCGGGGGCAATGAGCAGTTCTTC.

J is TRBJ2-1 and V is TRBV27, with 13 bases fitting TRBD2. Germline CDR1 MNHEY, CDR2 SMNVEV (reference sequence). This CDR3 region has 17 residues. The J segment lost 15 bases and the V segment lost 4 bases, leaving 18 bases of the junction unmatched. CDR3 region: CASSSLLGLAGALGLFF. As DNA, the CDR3 is TGTGCCAGCAGTTCTCTCCTAGGACTAGCGGGAGCACTGGGTCTGTTCTTC.

This chain uses TRBV11-2 with TRBJ2-1; TRBD2 matches at 10 bases. CDR3 size: 15 residues. Germline CDR1 SGHAT, CDR2 FQNNGV. V shed 5 bases, J shed 5 bases, and the junction held 6 bases outside the gene matches. In DNA, the CDR3 is TGTGCCAGCAGCCATAGCGGGAGGCGGGACAATGAGCAGTTCTTC. It codes for CASSHSGRRDNEQFF. Together with reference TRBV11-2 and TRBJ2-1, the CDR3 gives the full variable domain: EAGVAQSPRYKIIEKRQSVAFWCNPISGHATLYWYQQILGQGPKLLIQFQNNGVVDDSQLPKDRFSAERLKGVDSTLKIQPAKLEDSAVYLCASSHSGRRDNEQFFGPGTRLTVL.

The V and J genes are TRBV13 and TRBJ2-7; a weak D match, TRBD2 (6 bases). Germline assignment: CDR1 PRHDT and CDR2 FYEKMQ (reference sequence). This CDR3 is 14 amino acids long. V was pared by 5 bases and J by 5 bases, with 16 bases between. CDR3 bases: TGTGCCAGCAGCCCCCTTCCCGGGAGTCACGAGCAGTACTTC. This translates into CASSPLPGSHEQYF.

The J gene is TRBJ2-7, the V gene TRBV19, with D hard to call. Germline CDR1 reads LNHDA; CDR2 reads SQIVND (reference sequence). With 0 bases removed from V and 0 bases from J, the gap between germline ends came to 9 bases. This CDR3 spans 15 amino acids. The CDR3 DNA follows: TGTGCCAGTAGTATAGAACCCTACAGCTCCTACGAGCAGTACTTC. Translating gives CASSIEPYSSYEQYF.

The rearrangement joins TRBV27 to TRBJ1-2, with D tentatively TRBD1 (5 bases). This CDR3 comprises 13 residues. The V gene's germline CDR1 is MNHEY and CDR2 SMNVEV (reference sequence). The V gene lost 6 bases and the J gene lost 7 bases, with 15 bases spanning the gap. CDR3 coding DNA: TGTGCCAGCAGATACTCCCTTAGGGGTGGCTACACCTTC. Translated, it gives CASRYSLRGGYTF.

The V and J genes are TRBV12-3 or TRBV12-4 and TRBJ1-1; no definite D call. The CDR3 contains 12 residues. V lost 8 bases and J 0 bases, leaving 7 bases between the germline ends. CDR3 coding DNA: TGTGCCAGCGGGAGATTGAACACTGAAGCTTTCTTT. Translating gives CASGRLNTEAFF.

The chain employs TRBV5-1 and TRBJ2-7; 8 bases are shared with TRBD1. After removal of 5 bases from V and 5 bases from J, the junction contained 9 bases not matched to a gene. This CDR3 is built from 14 residues. Germline CDR1 reads SGHRS; CDR2 reads YFSETQ. DNA of the CDR3: TGCGCCAGCAGTGAAGGGCAGGGGGCTGACGAGCAGTACTTC. Amino acid sequence: CASSEGQGADEQYF.

V and J are TRBV9 and TRBJ1-1, with D perhaps matching TRBD1 (5 bases). Trimming cost V 3 bases and J 0 bases, with 18 bases left between them. This CDR3 region has 17 residues. Germline assignment: CDR1 SGDLS and CDR2 YYNGEE. CDR3 sequence (DNA): TGTGCCAGCAGCGCCAGAGAACAGGTGAGCATGAACACTGAAGCTTTCTTT. It translates to CASSAREQVSMNTEAFF.

The chain carries TRBV6-2 or TRBV6-3 and TRBJ2-7, with D uncertain. This CDR3 comprises 13 residues. Trimming took off 4 bases at V and 2 bases at J, with 9 bases between the two ends. The germline gives CDR1 MNHEY, CDR2 SVGEGT. The CDR3 DNA reads TGTGCCAGCAGTTCCCCGCGTACCTACGAGCAGTACTTC. This sequence encodes CASSSPRTYEQYF.

CDR3: CASSPVTGGEYEQYF. CDR3 nucleotides: TGTGCCAGCAGCCCGGTCACAGGGGGGGAATACGAGCAGTACTTC. The chain recombines TRBV7-9 with TRBJ2-7; maybe TRBD1 (8 bases). V lost 5 bases to trimming and J lost 4 bases, with 18 bases between them. CDR1 is SEHNR and CDR2 is FQNEAQ in the germline V gene (reference sequence). CDR3 length equals 15 residues.

The J gene is TRBJ2-1, the V gene TRBV27; 8 bases agree with TRBD1. Germline CDR1 MNHEY, CDR2 SMNVEV (reference sequence). This CDR3 is 16 amino acids long. Trimming removed 5 bases from V and 2 bases from J; junction bases left unmatched: 8. The CDR3 is CASSRQQGGTYNEQFF. CDR3 DNA: TGTGCCAGCAGTAGACAACAGGGGGGCACCTACAATGAGCAGTTCTTC.

The chain combines TRBV7-6 with TRBJ2-6; possibly TRBD1 for D (6 bases). The CDR3 has 17 amino acids. The ends were cut back, 3 bases at V and 4 bases at J, with 16 bases in the middle. CDR1 is SGHVS and CDR2 is FNYEAQ in the germline V gene. The CDR3 DNA reads TGTGCCAGCAGCTTGAGGGGGTTGTCTTCCGGGGCCAACGTCCTGACTTTC. Its protein is CASSLRGLSSGANVLTF.

V is TRBV30 and J is TRBJ1-6, with D perhaps TRBD1 (5 bases). This CDR3 region has 16 residues. Trimming took 4 bases from V and 8 from J, leaving 21 bases between them. The V gene's germline CDR1 is GTSNPN and CDR2 SVGIG (reference sequence). CDR3 amino acids: CAWTRPGRVRDSPLHF. CDR3 coding DNA: TGTGCCTGGACCCGCCCAGGGAGGGTCAGGGATTCACCCCTCCACTTT.

The genes are TRBV6-5 and TRBJ2-7; D might be TRBD2 (5 bases). The CDR3 consists of 14 residues. Trimming cost V 0 bases and J 1 base, with 7 bases left between them. Germline-derived CDR1 and CDR2 are MNHEY and SVGAGI. CDR3 bases: TGTGCCAGCAGTTACTCCCAGCGGTCCTACGAGCAGTACTTC. This sequence encodes CASSYSQRSYEQYF.

CDR3 coding DNA: TGTGCCACCAGCAGAGATTGGGACATACAGGGTCAAAAACTGTTTTTT. Translating it yields CATSRDWDIQGQKLFF. The chain uses TRBV15 and TRBJ1-4; a weak D match, TRBD1 (6 bases). This CDR3 is 16 amino acids long. The germline gives CDR1 LNHNV, CDR2 YYDKDF (reference sequence). V was pared by 0 bases and J by 9 bases, with 17 bases between.

V is TRBV7-9 and J is TRBJ2-5, with TRBD2 matching over 12 bases. V lost 5 bases, J lost 1 base, and 5 bases stayed unmatched. CDR3 length: 16 amino acids. Germline V lookup: CDR1 SEHNR, CDR2 FQNEAQ (reference sequence). DNA for the CDR3: TGTGCCAGCAGCCCCGGACTAGCGGGAATCCAAGAGACCCAGTACTTC. This sequence encodes CASSPGLAGIQETQYF.

This clone has only a few counts. The chain joins TRBV11-3 to TRBJ2-1, with TRBD2 identical over 9 bases. J was trimmed by 4 bases and V by 1 base; bases with no gene match: 5. The CDR3 is made up of 16 amino acids. Germline V gene lookup returns CDR1 SGHNT and CDR2 YENEEA. CDR3 sequence reads: CASSLVSSGAYNEQFF. The CDR3 nucleotides read TGTGCCAGCAGCTTAGTTTCTAGCGGGGCTTACAATGAGCAGTTCTTC. The full variable domain, rest sourced from reference TRBV11-3 and TRBJ2-1, is EAGVVQSPRYKIIEKKQPVAFWCNPISGHNTLYWYLQNLGQGPELLIRYENEEAVDDSQLPKDRFSAERLKGVDSTLKIQPAELGDSAVYLCASSLVSSGAYNEQFFGPGTRLTVL.

A single count supports this clone. CDR3 nucleotides: TGTGCCAGCAGTTTACTGGGGACAGGGAATGAAAAACTGTTTTTT. It encodes CASSLLGTGNEKLFF. The J gene is TRBJ1-4, the V gene TRBV28; 9 bases are shared with TRBD1. The CDR3 sequence is 15 residues long. V was clipped by 2 bases and J by 5 bases; unmatched bases: 3. The V gene's germline CDR1 is MDHEN and CDR2 SYDVKM.